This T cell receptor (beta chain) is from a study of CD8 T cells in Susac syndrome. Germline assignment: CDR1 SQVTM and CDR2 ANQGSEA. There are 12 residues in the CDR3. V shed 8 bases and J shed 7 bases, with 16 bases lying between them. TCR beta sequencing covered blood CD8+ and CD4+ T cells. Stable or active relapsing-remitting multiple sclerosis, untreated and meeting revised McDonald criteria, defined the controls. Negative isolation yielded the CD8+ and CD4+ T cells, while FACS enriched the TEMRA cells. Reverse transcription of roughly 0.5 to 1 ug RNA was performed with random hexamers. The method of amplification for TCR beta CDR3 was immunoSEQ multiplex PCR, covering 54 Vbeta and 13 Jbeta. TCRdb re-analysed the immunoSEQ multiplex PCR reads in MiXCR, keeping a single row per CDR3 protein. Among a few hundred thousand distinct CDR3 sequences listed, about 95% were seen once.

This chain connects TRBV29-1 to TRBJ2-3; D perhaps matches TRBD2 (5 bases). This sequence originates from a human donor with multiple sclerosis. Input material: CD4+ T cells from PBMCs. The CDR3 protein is CSPRTGSNTQYF. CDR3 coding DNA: TGCAGCCCCCGGACGGGGTCAAATACGCAGTATTTT.